The T cell receptor (beta chain) under discussion was sequenced for a study of T-cell memory formation after mild COVID-19. Across the whole study: Clusters of TCRs were largely donor specific.

The CDR3 totals 15 residues. The germline V gene has CDR1 SGHRS and CDR2 YFSETQ. Trimming took 0 bases from V and 9 from J, leaving 16 bases between them. 5'RACE with constant-segment primers built TCRalpha and TCRbeta cDNA libraries with UMIs. Each CDR3 protein is one row after TCRdb ran MiXCR on the 5' RACE reads. The sample holds 350,000 to 500,000 distinct CDR3 sequences, more than 20% seen once. This clonotype has just a few counts. The clonotype comes from an adult woman who had mild COVID-19 (a few samples of this study predate the infection). Cell type and time point are not known. The genes are TRBV5-1 and TRBJ2-1, with D tentatively TRBD2 (6 bases). Sequencing was performed on PBMCs or a T cell subset sorted from them (not recorded which). The CDR3 bases are TGCGCCAGCAGCTTGGGGGCTAGCTGGAGGGGTGAGCAGTTCTTC. Translated, it gives CASSLGASWRGEQFF.